A selection of T cell receptor beta chains follows, all from one sample in a study of shared clonotypes between healthy human individuals. The protocol was immunoSEQ multiplex PCR, while the TCRdb copy is restricted to in-frame clones and leaves out a portion. The table lists 2.3 million or so clones, 85% to 95% of them singletons. The sequencing input was naive CD4+ T cells from PBMCs. These receptors were collected from a young man in good health. Some clones in this sample may be carry-over from other donors' samples. The CDR3 runs from the conserved cysteine through the conserved F or W. A D gene is named only where the DNA matches it firmly. Where a row states a size, it is once, few, many or the class of an expanded clone; other rows omit it.

V gene: TRBV28; CDR3 length: 14; D gene: NA; J gene: TRBJ2-2; clone size: NA; CDR3 DNA: TGTGCCAGCAACCCCGGGGGATCCACCGGGGAGCTGTTTTTT; CDR3 protein: CASNPGGSTGELFF
V gene: TRBV6-5; CDR3 length: 14; D gene: TRBD1; J gene: TRBJ1-2; clone size: NA; CDR3 DNA: TGTGCCAGCACCCTGCGGGGGCAGGGGGATGGCTACACCTTC; CDR3 protein: CASTLRGQGDGYTF
V gene: TRBV6-5; CDR3 length: 16; D gene: TRBD1; J gene: TRBJ1-1; clone size: few; CDR3 DNA: TGTGCCAGCAGTTACTCGAGGGGGGACAGGGAAACTGAAGCTTTCTTT; CDR3 protein: CASSYSRGDRETEAFF
V gene: TRBV5-6; CDR3 length: 13; D gene: NA; J gene: TRBJ2-3; clone size: NA; CDR3 DNA: TGTGCCAGTCATTTCGAACACACAGATACGCAGTATTTT; CDR3 protein: CASHFEHTDTQYF
V gene: TRBV11-3; CDR3 length: 15; D gene: TRBD1; J gene: TRBJ2-5; clone size: once; CDR3 DNA: TGTGCCAGCAGCTTCGAATCAGGGGGCCCGGAGACCCAGTACTTC; CDR3 protein: CASSFESGGPETQYF
V gene: TRBV9; CDR3 length: 15; D gene: TRBD1; J gene: TRBJ1-2; clone size: NA; CDR3 DNA: TGTGCCAGCAGCGACGGACAGGGGGCTTACTATGGCTACACCTTC; CDR3 protein: CASSDGQGAYYGYTF
V gene: TRBV5-1; CDR3 length: 16; D gene: TRBD2; J gene: TRBJ2-1; clone size: NA; CDR3 DNA: TGCGCCAGCAGCTTCAAACTAGCGGGAGGTGACAATGAGCAGTTCTTC; CDR3 protein: CASSFKLAGGDNEQFF
V gene: TRBV29-1; CDR3 length: 15; D gene: TRBD2; J gene: TRBJ2-7; clone size: NA; CDR3 DNA: TGCAGCGTCCGTCGACTAGCGGGAGGGGACTACGAGCAGTACTTC; CDR3 protein: CSVRRLAGGDYEQYF
V gene: TRBV29-1; CDR3 length: 16; D gene: NA; J gene: TRBJ2-2; clone size: NA; CDR3 DNA: TGCAGCGCCGGGAACACTCAAGGAGGGGGCACCGGGGAGCTGTTTTTT; CDR3 protein: CSAGNTQGGGTGELFF
V gene: TRBV25-1; CDR3 length: 15; D gene: TRBD2; J gene: TRBJ2-3; clone size: NA; CDR3 DNA: TGTGCCAGCACCGACCCAGTTAGCGGGAGCGATACGCAGTATTTT; CDR3 protein: CASTDPVSGSDTQYF
V gene: TRBV5-6; CDR3 length: 15; D gene: TRBD2; J gene: TRBJ2-1; clone size: NA; CDR3 DNA: TGTGCCAGTAAGCGACTAGCGGGAGTAGGGAATGAGCAGTTCTTC; CDR3 protein: CASKRLAGVGNEQFF
V gene: TRBV7-6; CDR3 length: 16; D gene: TRBD2; J gene: TRBJ2-1; clone size: NA; CDR3 DNA: TGTGCCAGCAGCTTAGGACTAGCGTTGACCTACAATGAGCAGTTCTTC; CDR3 protein: CASSLGLALTYNEQFF
V gene: TRBV10-3; CDR3 length: 12; D gene: NA; J gene: TRBJ1-2; clone size: NA; CDR3 DNA: TGTGCCATCAGTGTCCGGGGTTCCGAGTACACCTTC; CDR3 protein: CAISVRGSEYTF
V gene: TRBV10-3; CDR3 length: 14; D gene: NA; J gene: TRBJ2-7; clone size: NA; CDR3 DNA: TGTGCCATCAGTGTCGGGACAAGCTCCTACGAGCAGTACTTC; CDR3 protein: CAISVGTSSYEQYF
V gene: TRBV2; CDR3 length: 16; D gene: NA; J gene: TRBJ1-4; clone size: once; CDR3 DNA: TGTGCCAGCAGTGAAGCAGGGACATCTGGGGGTGAAAAACTGTTTTTT; CDR3 protein: CASSEAGTSGGEKLFF
V gene: TRBV18; CDR3 length: 16; D gene: TRBD1; J gene: TRBJ2-1; clone size: NA; CDR3 DNA: TGTGCCAGCTCAGGTTTGAGGACAGGGACCTACAATGAGCAGTTCTTC; CDR3 protein: CASSGLRTGTYNEQFF
V gene: TRBV11-3; CDR3 length: 17; D gene: NA; J gene: TRBJ2-1; clone size: NA; CDR3 DNA: TGTGCCAGCAGCTTTTCCCCAGGACTTTCGTCCTACAATGAGCAGTTCTTC; CDR3 protein: CASSFSPGLSSYNEQFF
V gene: TRBV5-1; CDR3 length: 16; D gene: TRBD2; J gene: TRBJ2-1; clone size: NA; CDR3 DNA: TGCGCCAGCAGCACCCTACTAGCGGGAACGTACAATGAGCAGTTCTTC; CDR3 protein: CASSTLLAGTYNEQFF
V gene: TRBV9; CDR3 length: 14; D gene: NA; J gene: TRBJ2-3; clone size: NA; CDR3 DNA: TGTGCCAGCAGCGTATCTGGGAGGACAGATACGCAGTATTTT; CDR3 protein: CASSVSGRTDTQYF
V gene: TRBV18; CDR3 length: 14; D gene: NA; J gene: TRBJ2-7; clone size: NA; CDR3 DNA: TGTGCCAGCTCCAACGACCGACTGAACTACGAGCAGTACTTC; CDR3 protein: CASSNDRLNYEQYF
V gene: TRBV6-1; CDR3 length: 15; D gene: NA; J gene: TRBJ1-2; clone size: NA; CDR3 DNA: TGTGCCAGCAGGGACTTCGGGGGGCCTAACTATGGCTACACCTTC; CDR3 protein: CASRDFGGPNYGYTF
V gene: TRBV9; CDR3 length: 15; D gene: NA; J gene: TRBJ2-2; clone size: NA; CDR3 DNA: TGTGCCAGCGGGGGGACCGCCCCGAACACCGGGGAGCTGTTTTTT; CDR3 protein: CASGGTAPNTGELFF
V gene: TRBV5-1; CDR3 length: 17; D gene: NA; J gene: TRBJ2-2; clone size: NA; CDR3 DNA: TGCGCCAGCAGCTTGGCCCCATCGGCAGCGAACACCGGGGAGCTGTTTTTT; CDR3 protein: CASSLAPSAANTGELFF
V gene: TRBV6-6; CDR3 length: 12; D gene: NA; J gene: TRBJ2-7; clone size: few; CDR3 DNA: TGTGCCAGCAGCAGTAGCTCCTACGAGCAGTACTTC; CDR3 protein: CASSSSSYEQYF
V gene: TRBV7-2; CDR3 length: 13; D gene: NA; J gene: TRBJ1-1; clone size: once; CDR3 DNA: TGTGCCAGCAGCTTAGAGAGGTTGCAGAAAGCTTTCTTT; CDR3 protein: CASSLERLQKAFF
V gene: TRBV21-1; CDR3 length: 16; D gene: NA; J gene: TRBJ2-1; clone size: NA; CDR3 DNA: TGTGCCAACAACCAACCGCTGGAGTCGGAGTGGTATGAGCAGTTCTTC; CDR3 protein: CANNQPLESEWYEQFF
V gene: TRBV5-1; CDR3 length: 13; D gene: NA; J gene: TRBJ1-6; clone size: NA; CDR3 DNA: TGCGCCAGCAGCTTGGACAGATTTTCACCCCTCCACTTT; CDR3 protein: CASSLDRFSPLHF
V gene: TRBV5-1; CDR3 length: 15; D gene: TRBD1; J gene: TRBJ2-5; clone size: NA; CDR3 DNA: TGCGCCAGCAGCTTGGAGGGGGCCCATGGGGAGACCCAGTACTTC; CDR3 protein: CASSLEGAHGETQYF
V gene: TRBV2; CDR3 length: 14; D gene: TRBD1; J gene: TRBJ2-7; clone size: NA; CDR3 DNA: TGTGCCAGCAGTGGGGTTTGGGACAGCTACGAGCAGTACTTC; CDR3 protein: CASSGVWDSYEQYF
V gene: TRBV28; CDR3 length: 16; D gene: NA; J gene: TRBJ1-5; clone size: NA; CDR3 DNA: TGTGCCAGCAGTCTCCGGGGCCGAATGGGGAATCAGCCCCAGCATTTT; CDR3 protein: CASSLRGRMGNQPQHF
V gene: TRBV2; CDR3 length: 14; D gene: NA; J gene: TRBJ1-5; clone size: NA; CDR3 DNA: TGTGCCAGCACCGCTGGTAATAGCAATCAGCCCCAGCATTTT; CDR3 protein: CASTAGNSNQPQHF
V gene: TRBV19; CDR3 length: 13; D gene: NA; J gene: TRBJ1-5; clone size: few; CDR3 DNA: TGTGCCAGTAGTATAGATCTGGGCCAGCCCCAGCATTTT; CDR3 protein: CASSIDLGQPQHF
V gene: TRBV5-1; CDR3 length: 14; D gene: TRBD1; J gene: TRBJ1-4; clone size: once; CDR3 DNA: TGCGCCAGCAGCCCCGGGACAGGGGCGGAAAAACTGTTTTTT; CDR3 protein: CASSPGTGAEKLFF
V gene: TRBV14; CDR3 length: 13; D gene: NA; J gene: TRBJ2-1; clone size: NA; CDR3 DNA: TGTGCCAGCAGGCCTAGCTCCTACAATGAGCAGTTCTTC; CDR3 protein: CASRPSSYNEQFF
V gene: TRBV7-6; CDR3 length: 14; D gene: NA; J gene: TRBJ1-4; clone size: once; CDR3 DNA: TGTGCCAGCAGCTTCAGAGGAACTAATGAAAAACTGTTTTTT; CDR3 protein: CASSFRGTNEKLFF
V gene: TRBV6-6; CDR3 length: 13; D gene: TRBD2; J gene: TRBJ2-5; clone size: NA; CDR3 DNA: TGTGCCAGCAGTAATCGGGGGGGAGAGACCCAGTACTTC; CDR3 protein: CASSNRGGETQYF
V gene: TRBV5-4; CDR3 length: 14; D gene: NA; J gene: TRBJ2-1; clone size: NA; CDR3 DNA: TGTGCCAGCAGCTTGCACCGTTCCTACAATGAGCAGTTCTTC; CDR3 protein: CASSLHRSYNEQFF
V gene: TRBV28; CDR3 length: 12; D gene: NA; J gene: TRBJ1-1; clone size: NA; CDR3 DNA: TGTGCCAGCAGCATAGTGGGGACTGAAGCTTTCTTT; CDR3 protein: CASSIVGTEAFF
V gene: TRBV5-6; CDR3 length: 13; D gene: NA; J gene: TRBJ1-1; clone size: few; CDR3 DNA: TGTGCCAGCAGCTCGAGGGGGAACACTGAAGCTTTCTTT; CDR3 protein: CASSSRGNTEAFF
V gene: TRBV5-8; CDR3 length: 15; D gene: TRBD1; J gene: TRBJ1-1; clone size: NA; CDR3 DNA: TGTGCCAGCAGCTCACCGGGACAGGGTATCACTGAAGCTTTCTTT; CDR3 protein: CASSSPGQGITEAFF
V gene: TRBV5-5; CDR3 length: 16; D gene: TRBD1; J gene: TRBJ1-1; clone size: NA; CDR3 DNA: TGTGCCAGCAGCCCCGGGACAGGGGGCATGAACACTGAAGCTTTCTTT; CDR3 protein: CASSPGTGGMNTEAFF
V gene: TRBV2; CDR3 length: 14; D gene: NA; J gene: TRBJ1-1; clone size: once; CDR3 DNA: TGTGCCAGCCTCCAGGGAAGGGGGAACACTGAAGCTTTCTTT; CDR3 protein: CASLQGRGNTEAFF
V gene: TRBV18; CDR3 length: 17; D gene: NA; J gene: TRBJ2-6; clone size: NA; CDR3 DNA: TGTGCCAGCTCACCAGCCGGGTCACCATCTGGGGCCAACGTCCTGACTTTC; CDR3 protein: CASSPAGSPSGANVLTF
V gene: TRBV7-9; CDR3 length: 11; D gene: NA; J gene: TRBJ2-7; clone size: NA; CDR3 DNA: TGTGCCAGCCGCACAGGGAACGAGCAGTACTTC; CDR3 protein: CASRTGNEQYF
V gene: TRBV15; CDR3 length: 14; D gene: NA; J gene: TRBJ2-7; clone size: NA; CDR3 DNA: TGTGCCACCAGCAGAGACAGGGTATCCTACGAGCAGTACTTC; CDR3 protein: CATSRDRVSYEQYF
V gene: TRBV15; CDR3 length: 14; D gene: NA; J gene: TRBJ1-5; clone size: NA; CDR3 DNA: TGTGCCACCAGCAGAGGCCCTAGCAATCAGCCCCAGCATTTT; CDR3 protein: CATSRGPSNQPQHF
V gene: TRBV27; CDR3 length: 14; D gene: NA; J gene: TRBJ2-7; clone size: NA; CDR3 DNA: TGTGCCAGCAAGCCAGTCCGGTTCTCCTACGAGCAGTACTTC; CDR3 protein: CASKPVRFSYEQYF
V gene: TRBV6-6; CDR3 length: 16; D gene: TRBD1; J gene: TRBJ1-5; clone size: NA; CDR3 DNA: TGTGCCAGCAGTGGACCGGGACAGGGTATGTTTCAGCCCCAGCATTTT; CDR3 protein: CASSGPGQGMFQPQHF
V gene: TRBV28; CDR3 length: 12; D gene: NA; J gene: TRBJ1-2; clone size: few; CDR3 DNA: TGTGCCAGCAGTTTAAGGCTCTATGGCTACACCTTC; CDR3 protein: CASSLRLYGYTF
V gene: TRBV28; CDR3 length: 14; D gene: TRBD1; J gene: TRBJ2-4; clone size: NA; CDR3 DNA: TGTGCCAGCAGTTTCCTGGACAGGTTTGGCATTCAGTACTTC; CDR3 protein: CASSFLDRFGIQYF
V gene: TRBV11-2; CDR3 length: 17; D gene: NA; J gene: TRBJ2-1; clone size: NA; CDR3 DNA: TGTGCCAGCAGCTTATCGCCGGAGGACTACCCTTACAATGAGCAGTTCTTC; CDR3 protein: CASSLSPEDYPYNEQFF
V gene: TRBV7-2; CDR3 length: 13; D gene: NA; J gene: TRBJ2-3; clone size: NA; CDR3 DNA: TGTGCCAGCGGGGGGCAGGTTGGAGATACGCAGTATTTT; CDR3 protein: CASGGQVGDTQYF
V gene: TRBV5-4; CDR3 length: 16; D gene: TRBD2; J gene: TRBJ2-7; clone size: NA; CDR3 DNA: TGTGCCAGCAGCACCAGGACTAGCGGGAGGGAGGAAGAGCAGTACTTC; CDR3 protein: CASSTRTSGREEEQYF
V gene: TRBV5-4; CDR3 length: 19; D gene: TRBD2; J gene: TRBJ2-5; clone size: NA; CDR3 DNA: TGTGCCAGCAGCCCGGCCCCCTGGCGGGAGGTTCTTAAGAAAGAGACCCAGTACTTC; CDR3 protein: CASSPAPWREVLKKETQYF